These T cell receptor beta chains were read from a single sample in a study of blood T cells in healthy people across ages. One entry per CDR3 protein, called by TCRdb with MiXCR from the 5' RACE reads. This sample yields about 670,000 distinct CDR3 sequences, of which around 52% are seen a single time; less than 15% belongs to the top ten. The sequenced material came from blood. These receptors originate from a woman over 75 in good health. Both conserved end residues are part of each CDR3. A D gene is named only where the DNA matches it firmly.

v_gene,j_gene,d_gene,CDR3aa
TRBV7-3,TRBJ2-3,.,CASRGQGVGNTQYF
TRBV10-3,TRBJ1-1,TRBD1,CAIRATGGNTEAFF
TRBV2,TRBJ2-3,TRBD2,CASSEVSWIAGEADTQYF
TRBV7-2,TRBJ2-5,.,CASSLAGQGNGKTQYF
TRBV24-1,TRBJ2-1,.,CATNALTVEQFF
TRBV15,TRBJ2-1,.,CATSRAVGGQFF
TRBV6-7,TRBJ2-1,TRBD2,CASNPRSGRSYNEQFF
TRBV7-3,TRBJ2-2,.,CASSFTGRTGELFF
TRBV15,TRBJ2-1,.,CATSRDQGYQFF
TRBV2,TRBJ1-2,TRBD1,CASSVETGGRGYTF
TRBV27,TRBJ2-5,TRBD1,CASSFGTGYQETQYF
TRBV5-1,TRBJ2-2,.,CASSLPGHSTGELFF
TRBV18,TRBJ2-3,.,CASTIFTDTQYF